The 26 T cell receptor beta chains below were found in one sample sequenced in a study of PD-1 blockade in classical Hodgkin lymphoma. Following autologous stem cell transplantation, relapse occurred in every patient, and exposure to brentuximab vedotin varied. Repertoires were generated with immunoSEQ multiplex PCR, while TCRdb's copy carries only in-frame clones and drops some. The sample lists thousands of clones, 84% seen once, with 25% to 35% in the top ten. The material sequenced was peripheral blood mononuclear cells (PBMCs), taken at baseline. These receptors were obtained from a human donor with classical Hodgkin lymphoma.

The rearrangement uses TRBV19 and TRBJ1-3; unclear D gene. Germline V gene sequence: CDR1 LNHDA, CDR2 SQIVND (reference sequence). Trimming took off 3 bases at V and 0 bases at J, with 6 bases between the two ends. The CDR3 totals 14 residues. CDR3 nucleotide sequence: TGTGCCAGTAGTATCCCGACCTCTGGAAACACCATATATTTT. Translated: CASSIPTSGNTIYF.

The rearrangement joins TRBV11-2 to TRBJ1-2; D gene ambiguous. The CDR3 totals 13 residues. The V and J ends lost 4 bases and 5 bases respectively, with 11 bases between them. CDR1 SGHAT and CDR2 FQNNGV come from the germline V gene. CDR3 amino acids: CASSSSTAYGYTF. In DNA, the CDR3 is TGTGCCAGCAGCTCATCTACAGCTTATGGCTACACCTTC.

The chain combines TRBV19 with TRBJ2-3; D might be TRBD2 (6 bases). Per germline, CDR1 LNHDA and CDR2 SQIVND (reference sequence). CDR3 length: 16 amino acids. V lost 1 base and J 0 bases, leaving 11 bases between the germline ends. The CDR3 is CASSIGASASTDTQYF. The CDR3 nucleotides read TGTGCCAGTAGTATAGGTGCTAGCGCGAGCACAGATACGCAGTATTTT.

This clone was seen a handful of times. This sequence joins TRBV12-2 and TRBJ1-4; the table's D gene call, TRBD1, was not cross checked with the DNA. TRBV12-2 is described as a pseudogene. This CDR3 region has 16 residues. The CDR3 reads CASRTGQGATNEKLFF. Written as DNA, the CDR3 is TGTGCAAGTCGCACCGGACAGGGGGCAACTAATGAAAAACTGTTTTTT.

This sequence joins TRBV18 and TRBJ1-5; D is unclear. V lost 0 bases to trimming and J lost 6 bases, with 9 bases between them. CDR1 and CDR2 from the germline V gene are KGHSH and LQKENI. The CDR3 runs to 14 residues. This chain's CDR3 is CASSPPSGSQPQHF. The CDR3 DNA reads TGTGCCAGCTCACCACCGAGTGGCAGTCAGCCCCAGCATTTT.

As concerns this clone: A read error is possible here, since a much larger clone lies one base away. The V gene is TRBV7-9, the J gene TRBJ1-1; the D gene is possibly TRBD1 (5 bases). CDR3 length: 14 residues. The germline CDR1 and CDR2 sequences are SEHNR and FQNEAQ (reference sequence). The CDR3 DNA is TGTGTCAGCAGCTTAGACAGCGGGAACACTGAAGCTTTCTTT. Protein sequence: CVSSLDSGNTEAFF.

This rearrangement joins TRBV27 to TRBJ2-5; D uncertain. This CDR3 has 13 amino acids. Germline V gene sequence: CDR1 MNHEY, CDR2 SMNVEV (reference sequence). The V end lost 5 bases, the J end lost 1 base, and 8 bases lay between the germline ends. The DNA of the CDR3 is TGTGCCAGCAGTCCCCGGTTCCAAGAGACCCAGTACTTC. This sequence encodes CASSPRFQETQYF.

The table lists this clone with a count of one. V gene TRBV5-4 combines with J gene TRBJ2-5; unclear D gene. V shed 0 bases and J shed 2 bases, with 5 bases lying between them. This CDR3 has 13 amino acids. Per the germline V gene, CDR1 is SGHNT and CDR2 is YYREEE (reference sequence). The DNA of the CDR3 is TGTGCCAGCAGCTTGGGATTTCAAGAGACCCAGTACTTC. As protein: CASSLGFQETQYF.

This clone was counted once. The J gene is TRBJ2-5, the V gene TRBV5-1; no definite D call. This CDR3 comprises 16 residues. Germline values: CDR1 SGHRS, CDR2 YFSETQ. Trimming stripped 1 base from V and 4 bases from J, with 17 bases between. The CDR3, as DNA: TGCGCCAGCAGCTTGAAGGAGTTTGGGGTAGTAGAGACCCAGTACTTC. It yields the protein CASSLKEFGVVETQYF.

This chain uses TRBV11-2 with TRBJ2-7, with D perhaps TRBD1 (7 bases). The CDR3 spans 14 residues. Between the trimmed V and J ends, which lost 3 bases and 6 bases, there was a span of 15 bases. CDR1 is SGHAT, CDR2 FQNNGV, per germline. For the CDR3, the DNA is TGTGCCAGCAGCTTCCCGACAGGGACTCTCGAGCAGTACTTC. Its translation: CASSFPTGTLEQYF.

A few counts support this clone. The CDR3 loop is CASSLTAMNTEAFF. Written as DNA, the CDR3 is TGTGCCAGCAGCTTAACGGCGATGAACACTGAAGCTTTCTTT. The rearrangement uses TRBV7-9 and TRBJ1-1; D gene uncertain. V dropped 2 bases and J dropped 0 bases, with 7 bases sitting between them. The V gene's germline CDR1 is SEHNR and CDR2 FQNEAQ (reference sequence). The CDR3 is 14 amino acids.

The V gene is TRBV27, the J gene TRBJ1-1, with D possibly being TRBD1 (5 bases). The V and J ends lost 4 bases and 5 bases respectively, with 17 bases between them. This CDR3 spans 15 amino acids. The germline CDR1 and CDR2 sequences are MNHEY and SMNVEV (reference sequence). The chain's CDR3 is CASSSQGLGGTEAFF. The DNA for the CDR3 is TGTGCCAGCAGTTCGCAGGGACTTGGGGGAACTGAAGCTTTCTTT.

The DNA of the CDR3 is TGTGCCAGCTCACCGGCGCAGGGGATCGGGGAGCTGTTTTTT. This encodes CASSPAQGIGELFF. This sequence joins TRBV18 and TRBJ2-2, with a weak D call TRBD1 (6 bases). The CDR3 covers 14 residues. Germline CDR1 is KGHSH and CDR2 is LQKENI. V lost 3 bases, J lost 7 bases, and 12 bases lay in between.

The chain couples TRBV13 to TRBJ2-2, with 10 bases lining up with TRBD2. The length of the CDR3 is 16 residues. Per germline, CDR1 PRHDT and CDR2 FYEKMQ (reference sequence). The V segment lost 2 bases and the J segment 7 bases; nucleotides outside the gene matches: 7. In DNA, the CDR3 is TGTGCCAGCAGCTTAATGGCTAGCGGGAGAGGCGGGGAGCTGTTTTTT. It specifies CASSLMASGRGGELFF.

The chain employs TRBV27 and TRBJ2-1; 8 nucleotides match TRBD2. CDR1 MNHEY and CDR2 SMNVEV come from the germline V gene (reference sequence). Losses at the gene ends were 5 bases for V and 4 bases for J; bases not matched to a gene: 13. This CDR3 has 17 amino acids. Written as DNA, the CDR3 is TGTGCCAGCAGTCCAAACGGGCTAGCGGGTTCTTACAATGAGCAGTTCTTC. Protein sequence: CASSPNGLAGSYNEQFF.

The chain joins TRBV19 to TRBJ1-1; possible D gene TRBD1, 6 bases. The germline V and J ends were trimmed by 7 bases and 1 base, with 13 bases remaining between them. The CDR3 sequence is 14 residues long. Germline CDR1 is LNHDA and CDR2 is SQIVND (reference sequence). CDR3 protein: CASMTGGRNTEAFF. The CDR3 region has the DNA TGTGCCAGTATGACGGGGGGCAGGAACACTGAAGCTTTCTTT.

J is TRBJ1-5 and V is TRBV27; TRBD1 agrees at 8 bases. Germline V gives CDR1 MNHEY, CDR2 SMNVEV (reference sequence). The CDR3 contains 14 residues. V shed 7 bases and J 3 bases; nucleotides not matched to a gene: 5. The CDR3 loop is CASKRTGINQPQHF. DNA of the CDR3: TGTGCCAGCAAACGGACAGGGATCAATCAGCCCCAGCATTTT.

There are a few counts of this clone. The V gene is TRBV2, the J gene TRBJ1-5, with D unresolved. CDR1 and CDR2 from the germline V gene are SNHLY and FYNNEI. V lost 9 bases and J 0 bases, leaving 12 bases between the germline ends. This CDR3 contains 14 residues. The CDR3: CASGLQYSNQPQHF. The CDR3 coding sequence is TGTGCCAGTGGACTGCAATATAGCAATCAGCCCCAGCATTTT.

Regarding this clone: One end of the junction fails to match germline, which may point to a read error. This chain uses TRBV7-4 with TRBJ1-2; D call uncertain. This CDR3 contains 13 residues. Germline V gene data show CDR1 as SGHVT and CDR2 as SQSDAQ. This CDR3 is CASSLAETYGYTF. The CDR3 DNA sequence: TGTGCCAGCAGTTTAGCGGAGACCTATGGCTACACCTTC.

This sequence joins TRBV5-4 and TRBJ2-2; unclear D gene. This CDR3 has 15 residues. Germline CDR1 and CDR2: SGHNT and YYREEE (reference sequence). V dropped 9 bases and J dropped 4 bases, with 19 bases sitting between them. CDR3 DNA sequence: TGTGCCACCTCTACACCTGGAGCCTCCACCGGGGAGCTGTTTTTT. Its protein is CATSTPGASTGELFF. The full variable domain, in which reference TRBV5-4 and TRBJ2-2 provide the parts outside the CDR3, is ETGVTQSPTHLIKTRGQQVTLRCSSQSGHNTVSWYQQALGQGPQFIFQYYREEENGRGNFPPRFSGLQFPNYSSELNVNALELDDSALYLCATSTPGASTGELFFGEGSRLTVL.

The gene calls are TRBV7-7 and TRBJ1-1; weak D call: TRBD1 (6 bases). The CDR3 runs to 14 residues. Per the germline V gene, CDR1 is SSHAT and CDR2 is FNYEAQ (reference sequence). Between the trimmed V and J ends, which lost 7 bases and 4 bases, there was a span of 16 bases. Here the CDR3 reads CASTPITGATEAFF. CDR3 nucleotides: TGTGCCAGCACCCCAATTACGGGGGCCACTGAAGCTTTCTTT.

The chain recombines TRBV28 with TRBJ2-3, with 9 bases that match TRBD2. The V gene's germline CDR1 is MDHEN and CDR2 SYDVKM. The J segment lost 5 bases and the V segment lost 1 base, leaving 4 bases of the junction unmatched. This CDR3 region has 15 residues. CDR3 sequence (DNA): TGTGCCAGCAGTTTATTGCGGGAGGGCCAAGATACGCAGTATTTT. It specifies CASSLLREGQDTQYF. Together with reference TRBV28 and TRBJ2-3, the CDR3 gives the full variable domain: DVKVTQSSRYLVKRTGEKVFLECVQDMDHENMFWYRQDPGLGLRLIYFSYDVKMKEKGDIPEGYSVSREKKERFSLILESASTNQTSMYLCASSLLREGQDTQYFGPGTRLTVL.

The chain uses TRBV5-6 and TRBJ2-7; D remains ambiguous. This CDR3 is built from 14 residues. V was trimmed by 1 base and J by 2 bases, leaving 10 bases between them. CDR1 SGHDT and CDR2 YYEEEE come from the germline V gene. CDR3 sequence: CASSLSDKAYEQYF. As DNA, the CDR3 is TGTGCCAGCAGCTTGAGCGACAAAGCCTACGAGCAGTACTTC. The full variable domain, its missing parts supplied by reference TRBV5-6 and TRBJ2-7, is DAGVTQSPTHLIKTRGQQVTLRCSPKSGHDTVSWYQQALGQGPQFIFQYYEEEERQRGNFPDRFSGHQFPNYSSELNVNALLLGDSALYLCASSLSDKAYEQYFGPGTRLTVT.

J is TRBJ2-3 and V is TRBV18; TRBD2 matches at 9 bases. This CDR3 is built from 18 residues. The junction had 10 bases not matched to a gene; V was cut back by 3 bases and J by 0 bases. CDR1 is KGHSH, CDR2 LQKENI, per germline. CDR3 bases: TGTGCCAGCTCACCTTCCCTCGCGGGAGGGATGAGCACAGATACGCAGTATTTT. Its translation is CASSPSLAGGMSTDTQYF. The full variable domain, in which reference TRBV18 and TRBJ2-3 provide the parts outside the CDR3, is NAGVMQNPRHLVRRRGQEARLRCSPMKGHSHVYWYRQLPEEGLKFMVYLQKENIIDESGMPKERFSAEFPKEGPSILRIQQVVRGDSAAYFCASSPSLAGGMSTDTQYFGPGTRLTVL.

The chain uses TRBV7-9 and TRBJ2-1; 11 positions agree with TRBD1. V dropped 2 bases and J dropped 8; count of bases not matched to a gene: 8. CDR3 length: 16 residues. CDR1 is SEHNR and CDR2 is FQNEAQ in the germline V gene (reference sequence). The CDR3 is CASSLIGQGASDEQFF. CDR3 DNA sequence: TGTGCCAGCAGCTTAATCGGACAGGGGGCTTCGGATGAGCAGTTCTTC.

This clone was observed a single time. This chain joins TRBV28 and TRBJ2-7; TRBD2 matches at 8 bases. The V segment lost 3 bases and the J segment 7 bases; nucleotides outside the gene matches: 11. CDR1 MDHEN and CDR2 SYDVKM come from the germline V gene. There are 15 residues in the CDR3. The CDR3, as DNA: TGTGCCAGCAGTTTGCTAGTGCGGGGGGCGCGGGAGCAGTACTTC. This gives the protein CASSLLVRGAREQYF.